A single sample gave rise to the 4 T cell receptor beta chains below, sequenced in a study of T cell repertoires in cytomegalovirus infection. TCRdb processed the reads anew with MiXCR; each CDR3 protein has one entry. Here the sample spans fewer than 300,000 distinct CDR3 sequences, 25% being singletons. The sequenced sample consisted of PBMCs. Receptors were obtained from a human donor in good health (CMV status not recorded). Some clones in this sample may be carry-over from other donors' samples.

The chain recombines TRBV27 with TRBJ1-1; weak D call: TRBD1 (5 bases). The CDR3 has 18 amino acids. Germline V CDR1 and CDR2: MNHEY, SMNVEV (reference sequence). V dropped 3 bases and J dropped 3 bases, with 23 bases sitting between them. The CDR3 DNA follows: TGTGCCAGCAGTTTCCAATCCCGGGGCCGACTAAGGGACACTGAAGCTTTCTTT. Amino acids: CASSFQSRGRLRDTEAFF.

The chain combines TRBV12-3 or TRBV12-4 with TRBJ1-2; D might be TRBD1 (5 bases). V lost 6 bases to trimming and J lost 0 bases, with 14 bases between them. This CDR3 is built from 15 residues. CDR3 nucleotide sequence: TGTGCCAGCAGCTCCCCCGAGACAGCTAACTATGGCTACACCTTC. It is translated as CASSSPETANYGYTF.

Ten or more counts support this clonotype. The chain has TRBV7-2 and TRBJ2-3; D unclear. The CDR3 contains 15 residues. V gave up 0 bases and J gave up 5 bases, with 12 bases separating them. Germline loops: CDR1 SGHTA, CDR2 FQGNSA. The CDR3 nucleotides are TGTGCCAGCAGCTTAGCGCTGTTCAGAGGAGATACGCAGTATTTT. Translating it yields CASSLALFRGDTQYF.

At least ten counts were recorded for this clonotype. V and J are TRBV7-2 and TRBJ1-2, with a possible D match to TRBD1 (5 bases). Germline CDR1 and CDR2: SGHTA and FQGNSA. Trimming removed 5 bases from V and 7 bases from J, with 17 bases in between. The CDR3 is 14 residues long. The CDR3 sequence: CASSLGRGGFGYTF. CDR3 coding DNA: TGTGCCAGCAGCCTTGGGAGGGGTGGTTTTGGCTACACCTTC.